Listed below are T cell receptor beta chains from one sample, sequenced in a study of control samples from healthy donors and cancer patients. Using immunoSEQ multiplex PCR, the repertoire was profiled, and TCRdb retains in-frame clones only, with some absent. The repertoire consists of around 100,000 clones, with 88% occurring once and the leading ten covering roughly 14%. The material sequenced was blood. Every receptor here comes from a man aged 25 to 45 in good health. Each CDR3 is given with its conserved first and last residue. D genes are given only for firm matches. Clone size is stated in some rows and not others, as once, few, many or a class when expanded.

v_gene: TRBV12-3/TRBV12-4
j_gene: TRBJ1-5
abundance: .
d_gene: .
CDR3nt: TGTGCCAGCAGCGGACAGCGCAATCAGCCCCAGCATTTT
CDR3aa: CASSGQRNQPQHF

v_gene: TRBV24-1
j_gene: TRBJ2-1
abundance: .
d_gene: .
CDR3nt: TGTGCCACCAGTAAGGAGTTATTGCAGTTCTTC
CDR3aa: CATSKELLQFF

v_gene: TRBV5-1
j_gene: TRBJ1-5
abundance: .
d_gene: .
CDR3nt: TGCGCCAGCAGCTTGGCCTTCGGGGGGAGAAATAGCAATCAGCCCCAGCATTTT
CDR3aa: CASSLAFGGRNSNQPQHF

v_gene: TRBV2
j_gene: TRBJ1-3
abundance: .
d_gene: .
CDR3nt: TGTGCCAGCAGTGAGAACGTTCAAGGCTCTGGAAACACCATATATTTT
CDR3aa: CASSENVQGSGNTIYF

v_gene: TRBV7-9
j_gene: TRBJ1-2
abundance: .
d_gene: TRBD1
CDR3nt: TGTGCCAGCAGCCCTAGACAGGGCCCGAACTATGGCTACACCTTC
CDR3aa: CASSPRQGPNYGYTF

v_gene: TRBV20-1
j_gene: TRBJ1-5
abundance: .
d_gene: .
CDR3nt: TGCAGTGCTAGTTCGCAAACGGACAGATATAGCAATCAGCCCCAGCATTTT
CDR3aa: CSASSQTDRYSNQPQHF

v_gene: TRBV11-2
j_gene: TRBJ1-5
abundance: .
d_gene: .
CDR3nt: TGTGCCAGCAGCTTAGTAGGGGACCAGCCCCAGCATTTT
CDR3aa: CASSLVGDQPQHF

v_gene: TRBV5-5
j_gene: TRBJ1-1
abundance: .
d_gene: .
CDR3nt: TGTGCCAGCAGCTTCCAGGGAGGTGGAACTGAAGCTTTCTTT
CDR3aa: CASSFQGGGTEAFF

v_gene: TRBV6-6
j_gene: TRBJ1-1
abundance: .
d_gene: .
CDR3nt: TGTGCCAGCAGCAGGGACGGGGAGGGGTGGACTGAAGCTTTCTTT
CDR3aa: CASSRDGEGWTEAFF

v_gene: TRBV19
j_gene: TRBJ2-7
abundance: .
d_gene: TRBD1
CDR3nt: TGTGCCAGTACCCCAGGACAGGCCCTCTCCTACGAGCAGTACTTC
CDR3aa: CASTPGQALSYEQYF

v_gene: TRBV6-4
j_gene: TRBJ2-7
abundance: .
d_gene: TRBD1
CDR3nt: TGTGCCAGCAGGACAGCTAATATCCGGGACAGGAGATACGAGCAGTACTTC
CDR3aa: CASRTANIRDRRYEQYF

v_gene: TRBV4-2
j_gene: TRBJ2-1
abundance: .
d_gene: .
CDR3nt: TGTGCCAGCAGCCCGACCGGTCTAAGGGATGAGCAGTTCTTC
CDR3aa: CASSPTGLRDEQFF

v_gene: TRBV4-2
j_gene: TRBJ2-2
abundance: .
d_gene: TRBD1
CDR3nt: TGTGCCAGCAGCCCTTACGGGACAGGGAACACCGGGGAGCTGTTTTTT
CDR3aa: CASSPYGTGNTGELFF

v_gene: TRBV7-2
j_gene: TRBJ1-6
abundance: .
d_gene: .
CDR3nt: TGTGCCAGCAGCCCCCGAAGTGCCGGGGGCCCCCTGACACCCCTCCACTTT
CDR3aa: CASSPRSAGGPLTPLHF

v_gene: TRBV9
j_gene: TRBJ1-3
abundance: .
d_gene: .
CDR3nt: TGTGCCAGCAGCGTAGGCGTGCAGCGCCGGGGAAACACCATATATTTT
CDR3aa: CASSVGVQRRGNTIYF

v_gene: TRBV5-6
j_gene: TRBJ1-3
abundance: .
d_gene: TRBD1
CDR3nt: TGTGCCAGCAGCGTAGACAGGGGGACTGGAAACACCATATATTTT
CDR3aa: CASSVDRGTGNTIYF

v_gene: TRBV11-2
j_gene: TRBJ2-1
abundance: .
d_gene: TRBD2
CDR3nt: TGTGCCAGCAGGGCTAGCGGGTGGGGTGAGCAGTTCTTC
CDR3aa: CASRASGWGEQFF

v_gene: TRBV7-9
j_gene: TRBJ1-1
abundance: .
d_gene: .
CDR3nt: TGTGCCAGCAGCACACGAACGGGAGGGGTTCGTAATGAAGCTTTCTTT
CDR3aa: CASSTRTGGVRNEAFF

v_gene: TRBV25-1
j_gene: TRBJ1-3
abundance: .
d_gene: .
CDR3nt: TGTGCCAGCAGTGGATGGCAGGACTCTGGAAACACCATATATTTT
CDR3aa: CASSGWQDSGNTIYF

v_gene: TRBV11-2
j_gene: TRBJ2-3
abundance: .
d_gene: .
CDR3nt: TGTGCCAGCAGCATGTCTAGTTTCTGGGACACAGATACGCAGTATTTT
CDR3aa: CASSMSSFWDTDTQYF

v_gene: TRBV28
j_gene: TRBJ1-2
abundance: .
d_gene: .
CDR3nt: TGTGCCAGCAGTTTCGGGAGGTGGAGACAATCGGGGGGCGATGGCTACACCTTC
CDR3aa: CASSFGRWRQSGGDGYTF

v_gene: TRBV7-3
j_gene: TRBJ2-5
abundance: .
d_gene: TRBD2
CDR3nt: TGTGCCAGCAGCTCCATGGGACTAGCGGGAGAGACCCAGTACTTC
CDR3aa: CASSSMGLAGETQYF

v_gene: TRBV5-1
j_gene: TRBJ2-7
abundance: once
d_gene: TRBD1
CDR3nt: TGCGCCAGCAGCCCGAGGACAGGGAAGGACGAGCAGTACTTC
CDR3aa: CASSPRTGKDEQYF

v_gene: TRBV7-2
j_gene: TRBJ2-1
abundance: once
d_gene: .
CDR3nt: TGTGCCAGCAGCCCTTTCAATGAGCAGTTCTTC
CDR3aa: CASSPFNEQFF

v_gene: TRBV6-5
j_gene: TRBJ2-3
abundance: .
d_gene: .
CDR3nt: TGTGCCAGCAGTTACTTGGATACGCAGTATTTT
CDR3aa: CASSYLDTQYF

v_gene: TRBV5-1
j_gene: TRBJ2-1
abundance: .
d_gene: .
CDR3nt: TGCGCCAGCAGCTTGGGGCTAGCGAGCTCCTACAATGAGCAGTTCTTC
CDR3aa: CASSLGLASSYNEQFF

v_gene: TRBV7-6
j_gene: TRBJ2-2
abundance: .
d_gene: TRBD2
CDR3nt: TGTGCCAGCAGCTTAGCCGCGGGAGACACCGGGGAGCTGTTTTTT
CDR3aa: CASSLAAGDTGELFF

v_gene: TRBV27
j_gene: TRBJ1-1
abundance: .
d_gene: .
CDR3nt: TGTGCCAGCAGTTTCTCGGGAAGGTGGACTGAAGCTTTCTTT
CDR3aa: CASSFSGRWTEAFF

v_gene: TRBV6-2/TRBV6-3
j_gene: TRBJ2-7
abundance: .
d_gene: TRBD2
CDR3nt: TGTGCCAGCAGTTATAACCCAACTAGCGGGCTATCCTACGAGCAGTACTTC
CDR3aa: CASSYNPTSGLSYEQYF

v_gene: TRBV5-1
j_gene: TRBJ1-6
abundance: .
d_gene: TRBD1
CDR3nt: TGCGCCAGCAGCTTGGCTAGCGGACAGGGCAGCTCCTATAATTCACCCCTCCACTTT
CDR3aa: CASSLASGQGSSYNSPLHF

v_gene: TRBV7-9
j_gene: TRBJ2-1
abundance: .
d_gene: TRBD2
CDR3nt: TGTGCCAGCAGCTTCGAAGGGACTATCCCCAATGAGCAGTTCTTC
CDR3aa: CASSFEGTIPNEQFF

v_gene: TRBV5-1
j_gene: TRBJ2-1
abundance: .
d_gene: .
CDR3nt: TGCGCCAGCAGCCTACCTAGCTCCTCCTACAATGAGCAGTTCTTC
CDR3aa: CASSLPSSSYNEQFF

v_gene: TRBV28
j_gene: TRBJ1-4
abundance: .
d_gene: TRBD1
CDR3nt: TGTGCCAGCAGCCTTAACAGGGGGCAGCCTAATGAAAAACTGTTTTTT
CDR3aa: CASSLNRGQPNEKLFF

v_gene: TRBV4-1
j_gene: TRBJ2-7
abundance: .
d_gene: TRBD2
CDR3nt: TGCGCCAGCAGCCAAGAGGGATTGGCGGGAGTTCTCTCCGGCGAGCAGTACTTC
CDR3aa: CASSQEGLAGVLSGEQYF

v_gene: TRBV6-2/TRBV6-3
j_gene: TRBJ1-2
abundance: .
d_gene: .
CDR3nt: TGTGCCAGCAGTTATGTAGGGCTGAATGGCTACACCTTC
CDR3aa: CASSYVGLNGYTF

v_gene: TRBV28
j_gene: TRBJ2-7
abundance: .
d_gene: TRBD1
CDR3nt: TGTGCCAGCATTCGCCTAGGGGGCCCCTACGAGCAGTACTTC
CDR3aa: CASIRLGGPYEQYF

v_gene: TRBV28
j_gene: TRBJ1-5
abundance: once
d_gene: .
CDR3nt: TGTGCCAGCCTCGGATCGAGGCGACCCCAGCATTTT
CDR3aa: CASLGSRRPQHF

v_gene: TRBV24-1
j_gene: TRBJ1-4
abundance: .
d_gene: .
CDR3nt: TGTGCCACCAGTGATGTTAGGACTGGTGAAAAACTGTTTTTT
CDR3aa: CATSDVRTGEKLFF

v_gene: TRBV11-2
j_gene: TRBJ2-7
abundance: .
d_gene: .
CDR3nt: TGTGCCAGCAGCTTAGATGGGGGGGGGACAGAGCAGTACTTC
CDR3aa: CASSLDGGGTEQYF

v_gene: TRBV6-6
j_gene: TRBJ1-2
abundance: few
d_gene: .
CDR3nt: TGTGCCAGCACAGGCCTGGGTGGCTACACCTTC
CDR3aa: CASTGLGGYTF

v_gene: TRBV28
j_gene: TRBJ1-1
abundance: once
d_gene: .
CDR3nt: TGTGCCAGCAGGCGGACCTGGGAAGGCGCTGAAGCTTTCTTT
CDR3aa: CASRRTWEGAEAFF